This T cell receptor (beta chain) was sequenced during a study of graft-versus-host responses after intestinal transplantation (dated by TCRdb to about 2021). Some background on the complete study: Recipients received multivisceral, liver-intestinal, or isolated intestinal transplants. Donor T cell macrochimerism was defined as a peak of at least 4% donor T cells among recipient peripheral blood mononuclear cells. Alloreactive clones were identified by sequencing pre-transplant mixed lymphocyte reaction products and comparing these products with unstimulated pre-transplant donor and recipient T cells. Of the 20 to 25 intestinal transplant recipients enrolled in the cohort, one of whom was a retransplant, 3 patients without pretransplant specimens were excluded. Rather than going through the commercial service, samples from a few later patients were sequenced in-house on an Illumina MiSeq and processed with MiXCR. Graft-versus-host and host-versus-graft alloreactive T cell clones were tracked in the graft, circulation and bone marrow after intestinal transplantation using bulk TCR-beta CDR3 sequencing. Every recipient was given anti-thymocyte globulin induction, followed by 2 to 3 years of maintenance tacrolimus and steroids.

The method was the immunoSEQ multiplex PCR assay. For most patients, genomic DNA was isolated with the Qiagen DNeasy Blood and Tissue Kit and shipped frozen to Adaptive Biotechnologies for TCR sequencing. For most patients, high-throughput TCR-beta CDR3 sequencing of genomic DNA was performed by Adaptive Biotechnologies. The source study handled its data this way. Adaptive's ImmunoSEQ software supplied the TCR sequencing data for around 19 patients, while MiXCR and VDJtools were used to process a few other patients. To correct CD4 versus CD8 sorting errors, any sequence found in both subsets at a frequency ratio below 5:1 was removed. CDR3 nucleotide sequences shared between donor and recipient were removed because their origin could not be assigned. To count as alloreactive, a clone needed at least 2-fold expansion over unstimulated cells and a minimum CFSE-low frequency of 0.002% (template counts) or 0.001% (read counts). Clones were considered mappable if detected in sequenced pre-transplant spleen, lymph node, or MLR CFSE-low populations of the donor or recipient. The cumulative frequency of alloreactive clones was calculated as a percentage of all sequences, weighted by copy number. TCRdb took this table from immuneACCESS and kept in-frame rearrangements with V and J called. Such tables lack part of the clones; where checked against another copy, unresolved V genes explain under half of the gap, and the rest is unexplained. D and trimming come from the DNA, and the V and J calls and clone size come from that table. Present in this sample are approximately 85,000 clones, over 80% of which were seen just once. The top ten clonotypes cover around 1.1% of the sample.

About this clone itself: Its antigen is unknown. Base quality data are lacking; no much larger clone is found one base away.

The CDR3 sequence holds 15 residues, the cysteine and phenylalanine included. CDR3 DNA only is kept here, 45 bases in frame from base 1. The junction shows trimming of 1 base on V and 10 bases on J, plus 16 bases between the germline ends. CDR1 and CDR2, looked up from the germline V gene, are LGHNA and YNFKEQ. The time point label on this specimen signifies: cells obtained before transplantation from donor or recipient. CD3+CD4+ and CD3+CD8+ populations were FACS-sorted from unstimulated pre-transplant donor and recipient cells taken from spleen or lymph nodes. The investigation overall reported the following: GvH clones were detected in recipient bone marrow, and some of these GvH clones were observed earlier in ileal mucosa or blood, consistent with an intestinal mucosal origin. In the allografts of patients with donor T cell macrochimerism, GvH to HvG T cell clonal ratios were high. Peak levels of circulating GvH clones were associated with declines in HvG clones early after transplant. Conclusions were limited by the relatively low number and heterogeneity of intestinal transplant patients.

The sequence derives from a human donor who was the organ donor for an intestinal transplant. The V and J segments used are TRBV4-2 and TRBJ2-2; perhaps TRBD2 is the D gene, with 6 bases matching. Sequenced material: unstimulated CD8+ T cells sorted from spleen or lymph node cells, taken before transplant. Here is the DNA: TGTGCCAGCAGCCAAGTACGCGGGGAGGAGGAGGAGCTGTTTTTT. Protein translation: CASSQVRGEEEELFF.